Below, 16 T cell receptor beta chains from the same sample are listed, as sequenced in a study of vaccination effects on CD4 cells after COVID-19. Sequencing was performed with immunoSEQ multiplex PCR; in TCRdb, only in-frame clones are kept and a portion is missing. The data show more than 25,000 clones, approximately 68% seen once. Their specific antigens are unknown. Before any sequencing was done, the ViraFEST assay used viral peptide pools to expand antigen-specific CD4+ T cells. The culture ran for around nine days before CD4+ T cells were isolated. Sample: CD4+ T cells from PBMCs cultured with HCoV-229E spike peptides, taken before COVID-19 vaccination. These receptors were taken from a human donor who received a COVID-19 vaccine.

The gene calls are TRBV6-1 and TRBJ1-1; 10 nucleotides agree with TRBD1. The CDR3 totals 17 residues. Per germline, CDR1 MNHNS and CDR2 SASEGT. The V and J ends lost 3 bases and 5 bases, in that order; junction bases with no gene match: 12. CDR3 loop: CASSDRTGGWFRTEAFF. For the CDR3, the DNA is TGTGCCAGCAGTGACCGGACAGGGGGGTGGTTTCGGACTGAAGCTTTCTTT.

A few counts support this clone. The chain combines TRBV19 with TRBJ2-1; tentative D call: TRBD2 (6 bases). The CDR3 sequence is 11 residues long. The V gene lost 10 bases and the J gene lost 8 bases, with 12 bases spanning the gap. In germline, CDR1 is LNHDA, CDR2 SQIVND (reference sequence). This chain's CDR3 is CATKLAYEQFF. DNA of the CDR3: TGTGCCACTAAACTAGCTTATGAGCAGTTCTTC.

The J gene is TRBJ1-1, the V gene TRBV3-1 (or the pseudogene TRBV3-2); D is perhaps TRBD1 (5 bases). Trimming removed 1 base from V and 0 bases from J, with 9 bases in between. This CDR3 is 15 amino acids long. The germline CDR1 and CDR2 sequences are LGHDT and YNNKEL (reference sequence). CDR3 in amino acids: CASSQGGRMNTEAFF. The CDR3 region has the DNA TGTGCCAGCAGCCAAGGGGGGAGGATGAACACTGAAGCTTTCTTT.

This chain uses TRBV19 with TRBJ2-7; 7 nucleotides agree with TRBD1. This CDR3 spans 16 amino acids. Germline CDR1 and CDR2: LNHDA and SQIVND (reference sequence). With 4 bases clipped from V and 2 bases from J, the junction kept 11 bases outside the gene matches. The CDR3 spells CASSKILQGRPYEQYF. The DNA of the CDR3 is TGTGCCAGTAGTAAGATTCTACAGGGGAGACCCTACGAGCAGTACTTC. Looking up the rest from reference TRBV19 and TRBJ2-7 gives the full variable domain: DGGITQSPKYLFRKEGQNVTLSCEQNLNHDAMYWYRQDPGQGLRLIYYSQIVNDFQKGDIAEGYSVSREKKESFPLTVTSAQKNPTAFYLCASSKILQGRPYEQYFGPGTRLTVT.

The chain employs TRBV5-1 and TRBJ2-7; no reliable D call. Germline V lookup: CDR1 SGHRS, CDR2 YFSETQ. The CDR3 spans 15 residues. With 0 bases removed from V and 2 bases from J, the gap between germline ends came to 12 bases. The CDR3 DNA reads TGCGCCAGCAGCTTGGGACCTGGCTACCCCTACGAGCAGTACTTC. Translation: CASSLGPGYPYEQYF.

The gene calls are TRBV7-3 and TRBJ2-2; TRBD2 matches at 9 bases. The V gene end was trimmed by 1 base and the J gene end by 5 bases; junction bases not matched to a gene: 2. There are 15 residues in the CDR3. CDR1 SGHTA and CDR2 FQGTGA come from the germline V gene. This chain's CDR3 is CASSLNLAGTGELFF. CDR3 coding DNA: TGTGCCAGCAGCTTAAACCTAGCGGGGACCGGGGAGCTGTTTTTT.

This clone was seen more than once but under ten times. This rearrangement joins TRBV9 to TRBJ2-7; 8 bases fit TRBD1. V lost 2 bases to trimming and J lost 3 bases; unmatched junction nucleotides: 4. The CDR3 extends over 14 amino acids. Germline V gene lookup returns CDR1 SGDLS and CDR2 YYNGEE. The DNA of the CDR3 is TGTGCCAGCAGCGTGGGACAGGTAAGCTACGAGCAGTACTTC. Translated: CASSVGQVSYEQYF.

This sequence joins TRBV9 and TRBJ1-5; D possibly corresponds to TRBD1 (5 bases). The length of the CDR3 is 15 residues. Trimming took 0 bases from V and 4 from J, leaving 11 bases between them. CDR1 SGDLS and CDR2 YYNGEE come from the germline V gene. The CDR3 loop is CASSVAPGANQPQHF. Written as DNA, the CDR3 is TGTGCCAGCAGCGTAGCCCCCGGGGCGAATCAGCCCCAGCATTTT.

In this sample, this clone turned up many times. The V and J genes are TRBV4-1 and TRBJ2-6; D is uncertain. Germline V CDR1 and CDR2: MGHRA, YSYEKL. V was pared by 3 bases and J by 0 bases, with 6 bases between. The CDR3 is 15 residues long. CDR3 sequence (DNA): TGCGCCAGCAGCCAGGCAGCCTCTGGGGCCAACGTCCTGACTTTC. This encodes CASSQAASGANVLTF.

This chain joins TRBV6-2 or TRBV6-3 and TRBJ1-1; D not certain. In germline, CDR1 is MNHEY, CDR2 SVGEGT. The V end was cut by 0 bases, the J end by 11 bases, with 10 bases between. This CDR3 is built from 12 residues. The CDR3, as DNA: TGTGCCAGCAGTTACTCGGGCCGGAGGGCTTTCTTT. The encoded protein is CASSYSGRRAFF.

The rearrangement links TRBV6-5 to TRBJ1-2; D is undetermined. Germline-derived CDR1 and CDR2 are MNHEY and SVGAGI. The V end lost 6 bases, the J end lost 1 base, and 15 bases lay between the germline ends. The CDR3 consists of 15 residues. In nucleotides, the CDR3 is TGTGCCAGCAGCCGGGTAGGGAGACTTAACTATGGCTACACCTTC. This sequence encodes CASSRVGRLNYGYTF.

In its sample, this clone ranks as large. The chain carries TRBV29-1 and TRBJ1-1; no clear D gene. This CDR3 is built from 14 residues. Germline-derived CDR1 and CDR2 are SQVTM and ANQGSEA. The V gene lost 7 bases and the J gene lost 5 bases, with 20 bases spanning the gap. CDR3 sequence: CSAAEQAGMTEAFF. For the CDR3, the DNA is TGCAGCGCCGCAGAGCAAGCGGGTATGACTGAAGCTTTCTTT. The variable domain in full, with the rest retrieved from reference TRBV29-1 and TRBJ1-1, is SAVISQKPSRDICQRGTSLTIQCQVDSQVTMMFWYRQQPGQSLTLIATANQGSEATYESGFVIDKFPISRPNLTFSTLTVSNMSPEDSSIYLCSAAEQAGMTEAFFGQGTRLTVV.

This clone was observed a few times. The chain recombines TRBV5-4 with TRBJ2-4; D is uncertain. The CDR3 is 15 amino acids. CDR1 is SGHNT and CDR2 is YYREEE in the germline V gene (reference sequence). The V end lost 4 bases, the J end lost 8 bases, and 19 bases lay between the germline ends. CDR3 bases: TGTGCCAGCAGCCCCCGTTTTACGGGTATGGACATTCAGTACTTC. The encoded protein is CASSPRFTGMDIQYF.

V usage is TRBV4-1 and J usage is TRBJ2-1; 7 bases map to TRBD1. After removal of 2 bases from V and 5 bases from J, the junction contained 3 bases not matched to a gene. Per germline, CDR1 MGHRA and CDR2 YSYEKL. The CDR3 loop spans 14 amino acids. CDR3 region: CASSQITGDNEQFF. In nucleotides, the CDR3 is TGCGCCAGCAGCCAAATTACAGGGGACAATGAGCAGTTCTTC.

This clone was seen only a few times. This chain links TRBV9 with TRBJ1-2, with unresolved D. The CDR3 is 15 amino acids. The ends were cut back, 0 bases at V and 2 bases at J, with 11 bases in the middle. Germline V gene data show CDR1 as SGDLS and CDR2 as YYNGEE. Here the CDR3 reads CASSVGTRGNYGYTF. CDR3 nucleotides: TGTGCCAGCAGCGTAGGGACCCGAGGAAACTATGGCTACACCTTC.

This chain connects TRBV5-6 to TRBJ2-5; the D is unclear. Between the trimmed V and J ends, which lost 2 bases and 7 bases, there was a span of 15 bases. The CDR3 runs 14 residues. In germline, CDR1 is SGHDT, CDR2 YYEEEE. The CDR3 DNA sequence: TGTGCCAGCAGCTTCCTTCGGGCCGAAGTGACCCAGTACTTC. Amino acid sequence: CASSFLRAEVTQYF.